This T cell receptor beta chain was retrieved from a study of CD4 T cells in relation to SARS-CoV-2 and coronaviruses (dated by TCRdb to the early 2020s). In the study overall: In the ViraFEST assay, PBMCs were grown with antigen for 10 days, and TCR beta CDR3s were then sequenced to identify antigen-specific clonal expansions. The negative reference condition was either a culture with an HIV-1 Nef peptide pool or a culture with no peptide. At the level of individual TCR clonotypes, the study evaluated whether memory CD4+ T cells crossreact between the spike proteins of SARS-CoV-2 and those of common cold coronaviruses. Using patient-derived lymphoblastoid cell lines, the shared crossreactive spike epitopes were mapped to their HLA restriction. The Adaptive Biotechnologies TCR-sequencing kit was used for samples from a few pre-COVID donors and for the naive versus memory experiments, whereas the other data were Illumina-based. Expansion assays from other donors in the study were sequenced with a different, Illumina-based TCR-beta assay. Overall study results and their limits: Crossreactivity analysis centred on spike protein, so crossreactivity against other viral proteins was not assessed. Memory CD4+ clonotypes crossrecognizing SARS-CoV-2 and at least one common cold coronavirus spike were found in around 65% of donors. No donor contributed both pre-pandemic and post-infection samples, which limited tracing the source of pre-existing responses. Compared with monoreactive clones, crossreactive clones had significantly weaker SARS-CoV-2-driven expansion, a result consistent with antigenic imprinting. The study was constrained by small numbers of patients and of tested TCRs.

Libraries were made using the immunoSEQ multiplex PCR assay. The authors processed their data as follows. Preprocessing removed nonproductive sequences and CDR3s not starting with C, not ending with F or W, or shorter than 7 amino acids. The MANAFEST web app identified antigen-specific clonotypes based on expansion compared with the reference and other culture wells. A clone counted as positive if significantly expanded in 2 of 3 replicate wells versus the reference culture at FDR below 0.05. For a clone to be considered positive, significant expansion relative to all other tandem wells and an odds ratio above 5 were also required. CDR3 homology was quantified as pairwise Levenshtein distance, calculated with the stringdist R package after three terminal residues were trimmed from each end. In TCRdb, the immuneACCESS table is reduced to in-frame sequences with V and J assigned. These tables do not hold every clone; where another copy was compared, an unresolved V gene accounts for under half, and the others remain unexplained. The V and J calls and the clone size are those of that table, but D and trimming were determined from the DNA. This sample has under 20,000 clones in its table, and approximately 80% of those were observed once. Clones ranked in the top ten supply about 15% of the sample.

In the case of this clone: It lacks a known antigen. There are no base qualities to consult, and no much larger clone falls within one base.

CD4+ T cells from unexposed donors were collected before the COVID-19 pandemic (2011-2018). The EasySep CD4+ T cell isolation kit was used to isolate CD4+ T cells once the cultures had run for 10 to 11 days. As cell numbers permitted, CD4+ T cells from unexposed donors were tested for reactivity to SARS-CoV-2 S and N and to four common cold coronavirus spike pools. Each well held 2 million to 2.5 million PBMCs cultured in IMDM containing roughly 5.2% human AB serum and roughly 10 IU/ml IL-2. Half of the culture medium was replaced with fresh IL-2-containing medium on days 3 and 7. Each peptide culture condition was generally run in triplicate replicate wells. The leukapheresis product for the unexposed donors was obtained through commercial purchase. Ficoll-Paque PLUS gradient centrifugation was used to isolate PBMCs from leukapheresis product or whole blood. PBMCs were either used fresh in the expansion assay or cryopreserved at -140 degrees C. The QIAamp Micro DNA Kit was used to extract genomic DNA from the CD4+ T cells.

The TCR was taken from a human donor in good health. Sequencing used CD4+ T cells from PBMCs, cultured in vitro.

The CDR3 reads as follows: CASSYSSGVNYEQYF. The sequenced DNA: TGTGCCAGCAGTTACTCTAGCGGAGTAAACTACGAGCAGTACTTC. The chain employs TRBV6-5 and TRBJ2-7; TRBD2 could be the D gene, as 6 bases match. V is clipped by 0 bases and J by 3 bases, and the sequence between their germline boundaries is 12 bases long. The CDR3 runs 15 amino acids, cysteine and phenylalanine included. Only the CDR3 DNA stays, 45 bases, in frame from base 1. The germline V gene yields MNHEY for CDR1 and SVGAGI for CDR2.